This T cell receptor (beta chain) was observed in a study of cytomegalovirus exposure and HLA in healthy donors. CDR1 and CDR2 (germline): SGHRS, YFSETQ. This CDR3 is 20 amino acids long. The ends lost 4 bases at V and 0 bases at J; junction bases unmatched: 18. Primers included in the PCR were 60 Vbeta and 13 Jbeta primers. Using immunoSEQ multiplex PCR, the repertoire was profiled, and TCRdb retains in-frame clones only, with some absent. The listing contains about 140,000 clones. The V and J genes are TRBV5-1 and TRBJ2-7; 11 bases are a match to TRBD2. Sequencing was done on a sample of PBMCs. The source of this sequence is a male donor in good health and CMV-seronegative. CDR3 residues: CASSEGTSGAHSIGSYEQYF. The CDR3, as DNA: TGCGCCAGCAGCGAAGGGACTAGCGGAGCCCATTCTATAGGCTCCTACGAGCAGTACTTC.